Each of the 13 T cell receptor beta chains below was sequenced from the same sample in a study of molecular identifiers for immune sequencing clone quantification (dated 2018 in TCRdb). Library preparation was by PCR. The sample was run on a NextSeq 500. TCRdb cleaned the public reads at Q25 with fastp, built clones with MiXCR and kept in-frame beta chains. A single entry per CDR3 protein holds the most common genes and DNA from its merged rows. The sample records over 85,000 distinct CDR3 sequences, 30% to 35% of which are singletons. Roughly 9.7% of the sample rests with the top ten. Material for sequencing was naive CD8+ T cells from blood, with Jurkat cell RNA spiked in. The cell subset or site label on this specimen signifies: FACS-sorted CD8+CD4-CCR7+CD45RA+ naive T cells. The receptor set was obtained from a human donor in good health. Some libraries in this study had Jurkat cell RNA spiked in.

V and J are TRBV4-3 and TRBJ2-7; D is possibly TRBD1 or TRBD2 (6 bases each). CDR3 length: 17 residues. CDR1 is LGHNA, CDR2 YSLEER, per germline. Trimming removed 0 bases from V and 3 bases from J, with 18 bases in between. The CDR3 nucleotides read TGCGCCAGCAGCCAAGATCAGTGGGGGGACAAAGGCTACGAGCAGTACTTC. It encodes CASSQDQWGDKGYEQYF.

This clonotype was detected only a few times. V usage is TRBV13 and J usage is TRBJ2-7; 8 bases agree with TRBD2. The CDR3 consists of 14 residues. Per germline, CDR1 PRHDT and CDR2 FYEKMQ (reference sequence). The V gene end was trimmed by 6 bases and the J gene end by 3 bases; junction bases not matched to a gene: 7. DNA of the CDR3: TGTGCCAGCAGTGCGGCGGGGACTAGCTACGAGCAGTACTTC. This sequence encodes CASSAAGTSYEQYF.

This clonotype has just a few counts. The V gene is TRBV12-3 or TRBV12-4, the J gene TRBJ2-1, with 14 bases identical to TRBD2. The CDR3 spans 17 residues. Trimming at V came to 6 bases and at J to 4 bases, leaving 8 bases not matched to a gene. The CDR3 DNA reads as TGTGCCAGCAGCCTCGGACTAGCGGGAGGAAGGTACAATGAGCAGTTCTTC. Translated: CASSLGLAGGRYNEQFF.

The CDR3 DNA is TGTGCCAGCCACCGGGGGCCTAGCAATCAGCCCCAGCATTTT. This sequence encodes CASHRGPSNQPQHF. V is TRBV6-2 or TRBV6-3 and J is TRBJ1-5, with D perhaps TRBD1 (6 bases). The ends were cut back, 8 bases at V and 0 bases at J, with 11 bases in the middle. CDR3 length equals 14 residues. CDR1 is MNHEY, CDR2 SVGEGT, per germline.

J is TRBJ2-7 and V is TRBV13; 8 bases map to TRBD1. In germline, CDR1 is PRHDT, CDR2 FYEKMQ (reference sequence). Germline trimming cut 7 bases from V and 2 bases from J; bases unmatched to any gene: 4. The CDR3 covers 13 residues. DNA for the CDR3: TGTGCCAGCAACGGACAGGGAGCCTACGAGCAGTACTTC. Its protein is CASNGQGAYEQYF.

V gene TRBV7-3 combines with J gene TRBJ1-2; D perhaps matches TRBD1 (5 bases). Germline assignment: CDR1 SGHTA and CDR2 FQGTGA. V was trimmed by 6 bases and J by 10 bases, leaving 24 bases between them. This CDR3 region has 15 residues. CDR3 bases: TGTGCCAGCAGTCCACCCTCGGGACCAAACTCCGACTACACCTTC. Its protein product is CASSPPSGPNSDYTF.

The sample holds many counts of this clonotype. The chain is built from TRBV29-1 and TRBJ2-7, with 7 bases fitting TRBD1. The CDR3 sequence is 12 residues long. Germline loops: CDR1 SQVTM, CDR2 ANQGSEA. The trim removed 6 bases at V and 2 bases at J, leaving 4 bases unmatched. CDR3 sequence: CSVRDSTYEQYF. CDR3 in DNA: TGCAGCGTCCGGGACAGTACCTACGAGCAGTACTTC.

Note on this clonotype: Given a much more abundant clone one base away, this may be a read error. The chain carries TRBV7-9 and TRBJ2-3; D remains ambiguous. Germline assignment: CDR1 SEHNR and CDR2 FQNEAQ (reference sequence). The CDR3 has 14 amino acids. V lost 11 bases and J 2 bases, leaving 17 bases between the germline ends. CDR3 DNA sequence: TGTGCCTGCACCAACCCCCCTTACACAGATACGCAGTATTTT. Encoded protein: CACTNPPYTDTQYF.

This clonotype was counted between two and nine times. This may arise from a read error, as a much more abundant clone is one base away. The J gene is TRBJ2-6, the V gene TRBV28; 8 bases agree with TRBD1. The CDR3 has 18 residues. CDR1 is MDHEN, CDR2 SYDVKM, per germline. The CDR3 spells CASSLTGVPSSGAYVLTF. The CDR3 nucleotides read TGTGCCAGCAGCCTGACAGGGGTCCCTTCATCTGGGGCCTACGTCCTGACTTTC.

The rearrangement links TRBV12-5 to TRBJ1-1; D ambiguous. Trimming cost V 2 bases and J 1 base, with 5 bases left between them. The CDR3 is 13 amino acids. Germline V gene sequence: CDR1 LGHNT, CDR2 FRNRAP. The chain's CDR3 is CASGLSGNTEAFF. CDR3 sequence (DNA): TGTGCTAGTGGTTTGTCAGGGAACACTGAAGCTTTCTTT.

Notes on this clonotype: Since the CDR3 does not end with the conserved phenylalanine or tryptophan, this likely comes from a read error. The CDR3 spells CASSHTDTQYY. For the CDR3, the DNA is TGTGCCAGCAGTCACACAGATACGCAGTATTAT. The chain is built from TRBV28 and TRBJ2-3; D is unclear. Germline assignment: CDR1 MDHEN and CDR2 SYDVKM. Trimming took 5 bases from V and 2 from J, leaving 2 bases between them. This CDR3 is 11 amino acids long.

The V and J genes are TRBV20-1 and TRBJ2-3; 7 bases map to TRBD1. V lost 6 bases, J lost 0 bases, and 6 bases stayed unmatched. The CDR3 has 14 amino acids. Germline CDR1 is DFQATT and CDR2 is SNEGSKA (reference sequence). CDR3 sequence reads: CSAARDSSTDTQYF. CDR3 bases: TGCAGTGCCGCCCGGGACAGTAGCACAGATACGCAGTATTTT.

As concerns this clonotype: This may be a read error: a much more frequent sequence differs by one nucleotide. The chain combines TRBV29-1 with TRBJ2-7; 9 nucleotides align to TRBD1. This CDR3 is 11 amino acids long. V was clipped by 7 bases and J by 6 bases; unmatched bases: 4. Germline V lookup: CDR1 SQVTM, CDR2 ANQGSEA. The CDR3 DNA is TGCAGCGGTGGGACAGGGTCCGAGCAGTACTTC. It codes for CSGGTGSEQYF.